This note documents a single T cell receptor (beta chain) sequence. The specificity of this receptor is unknown. No qualities accompany the bases; no much larger clone lies one base away. Collaborating institutions collected whole blood in K2EDTA tubes following their own protocols. For TCRbeta analysis, collaborators shipped samples in one of three forms: frozen whole blood, isolated PBMCs, or DNA extracted from either of those sample types. The data were taken from a study of blood T cell repertoires in COVID-19 (TCRdb year 2020). Some background on the complete study: The collaborator samples originated in the United States, Italy and Spain and spanned the acute and convalescent phases of COVID-19. The material from the prospective study consisted of cDNA or gDNA derived from T cells, B-cell-depleted T cells, or PBMCs. A de-identified subject ID, COVID-19 status, age in years and sex were almost always included in the sample metadata. HLA class I and class II types, where available, came from metadata supplied by the sample provider rather than from assay-based typing. Samples were obtained from the ongoing ImmuneRACE study (first 160 participants) and from some 1,200 subjects provided by 6 global collaborators. The repertoires were made available in a free public database intended to serve as a resource for research on the immune response to SARS-CoV-2. The dataset comprised deeply sampled blood TCRbeta repertoires from subjects exposed to, actively infected with, or recovered from COVID-19.

Its CDR3 holds 14 amino acids, cysteine through phenylalanine. The retained sequence is limited to the CDR3, 42 bases, with the frame set at the first base. CDR1 and CDR2 (SGHTA, FQGNSA) derive from the germline V gene. The V end gives up 5 bases and the J end 6 bases, leaving 7 bases in the junction not matched to a gene. Here is what the overall study found, with its caveats: The quantity of clinical and demographic metadata differed by source and by participant and was supplied without curation.

TCRbeta CDR3 regions were amplified from genomic DNA using the immunoSEQ Assay, a bias-controlled multiplex PCR. Turning to the authors' computational methods: Nucleated cell counts per sample were estimated from amplification of reference gene primers within the assay. Sequence reads were collapsed and filtered to measure the absolute abundance of every unique TCRbeta CDR3 rearrangement. For each sample, productive Simpson clonality was calculated as the square root of Simpson's diversity index across productive rearrangements. TCRdb's version of the immuneACCESS table is confined to in-frame rearrangements and falls short of the full clone set. An unresolved V gene accounts for under half of the shortfall where checked; the remainder is of unknown origin. The V and J calls and the clone size are those of that table, but D and trimming were determined from the DNA. The sample yields fewer than 70,000 clones; over 90% were counted once. Approximately 4.2% of the sample comes from the top ten.

Sequencing was performed on peripheral blood. The chain was built from TRBV7-2 and TRBJ2-1; TRBD1 fits 7 bases in the junction. The receptor's source is a man aged 50-60 years with active COVID-19. The nucleotide sequence is TGTGCCAGCAGCGCCCGACAGGGTCCCAATGAGCAGTTCTTC. This codes for CASSARQGPNEQFF. Outside the CDR3, residues come from the reference TRBV7-2 and TRBJ2-1 proteins, so the full variable domain is: GAGVSQSPSNKVTEKGKDVELRCDPISGHTALYWYRQSLGQGLEFLIYFQGNSAPDKSGLPSDRFSAERTGGSVSTLTIQRTQQEDSAVYLCASSARQGPNEQFFGPGTRLTVL.